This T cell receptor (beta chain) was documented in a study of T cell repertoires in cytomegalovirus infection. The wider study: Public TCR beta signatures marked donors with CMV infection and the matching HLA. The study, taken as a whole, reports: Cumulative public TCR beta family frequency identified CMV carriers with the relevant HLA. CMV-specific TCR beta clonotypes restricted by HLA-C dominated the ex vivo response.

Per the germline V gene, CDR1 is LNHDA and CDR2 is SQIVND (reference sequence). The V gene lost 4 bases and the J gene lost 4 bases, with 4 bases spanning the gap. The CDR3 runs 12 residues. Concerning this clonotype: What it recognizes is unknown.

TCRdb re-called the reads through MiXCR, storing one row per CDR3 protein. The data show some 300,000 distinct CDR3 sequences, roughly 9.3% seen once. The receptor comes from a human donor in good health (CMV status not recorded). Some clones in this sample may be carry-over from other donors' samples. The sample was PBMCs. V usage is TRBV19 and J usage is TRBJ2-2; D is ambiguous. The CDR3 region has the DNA TGTGCCAGTAGTACGTTCACCGGGGAGCTGTTTTTT. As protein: CASSTFTGELFF. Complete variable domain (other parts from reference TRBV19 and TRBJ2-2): DGGITQSPKYLFRKEGQNVTLSCEQNLNHDAMYWYRQDPGQGLRLIYYSQIVNDFQKGDIAEGYSVSREKKESFPLTVTSAQKNPTAFYLCASSTFTGELFFGEGSRLTVL.